The clone carrying this TCR beta chain has a single count. Its antigen is currently unknown. This record belongs to a study of T cells in Graves' hyperthyroidism and ophthalmopathy. Study overall: Peripheral blood was acquired at first diagnosis, ahead of any therapy whatsoever.

General study points: Onset of ophthalmopathy came a median around 6.5 months after the model predicted it.

Trimming shortened V by 0 bases and J by 4 bases, and 14 bases separated the two germline ends. Looked up from germline, CDR1 is DFQATT and CDR2 is SNEGSKA (reference sequence). The CDR3 length is 15 residues. The study left out patients who had uncontrolled infection, other autoimmune disease, pregnancy or lactation. It was RNA transcripts that yielded the amplified TCR beta CDR3 regions. The primer set for the first-round RT-PCR of the TCR CDR3 was HTBI. Each CDR3 protein gets one entry after TCRdb re-called the multiplex PCR reads with MiXCR. The sample includes approximately 700,000 distinct CDR3 sequences, roughly 15% of them seen just once.

V and J are TRBV20-1 and TRBJ2-3; the D gene is possibly TRBD2 (7 bases). The receptor's source is a man between 18 and 35 years old with Graves' hyperthyroidism. The specimen sequenced was blood. This CDR3 is CSARDGGGSPDTQYF. The CDR3 nucleotides are TGCAGTGCTAGAGACGGGGGCGGGAGTCCAGATACGCAGTATTTT.